Listed below are T cell receptor beta chains from one sample, sequenced in a study of Tregs in tolerant kidney transplant recipients. The method was immunoSEQ multiplex PCR; TCRdb's version includes in-frame clones alone and lacks a portion of them. The repertoire holds tens of thousands of clones, with roughly 84% as singletons. The source material was CD4+ T cells from blood. These receptors all come from a human donor in good health. The CDR3 runs from the conserved cysteine through the conserved F or W. A D gene is named only where the DNA matches it firmly. Clone size is given for some rows only: seen once, a few or many times, or a class if the clone is expanded.

clone size,J gene,D gene,V gene,CDR3 DNA,CDR3 protein
NA,TRBJ2-2,TRBD1,TRBV30,TGTGCCTCAAACAGGGGTTGGGAAGCCGGGGAGCTGTTTTTT,CASNRGWEAGELFF
NA,TRBJ2-3,NA,TRBV5-4,TGTGCCAGCAGCTGGGGAGATACGCAGTATTTT,CASSWGDTQYF
once,TRBJ2-6,NA,TRBV7-2,TGTGCCAGCAGCTCCACCGAAAGGGGGGCAGGGGCCAACGTCCTGACTTTC,CASSSTERGAGANVLTF
once,TRBJ2-7,NA,TRBV10-3,TGTGCCATCAGTGAGTCATGGACGTTGAGTTACGAGCAGTACTTC,CAISESWTLSYEQYF
NA,TRBJ2-1,NA,TRBV10-3,TGTGCCATCAGTGAGTTTGGAGGCGCTAGATCCCACAATGAGCAGTTCTTC,CAISEFGGARSHNEQFF
NA,TRBJ2-3,NA,TRBV18,TGTGCCAGCTCACCTAGGGAACGCGATACGCAGTATTTT,CASSPRERDTQYF
NA,TRBJ2-7,TRBD1,TRBV5-5,TGTGCCAGCAGCTTTTCTGTTGGACAGGGAAGCTCCTACGAGCAGTACTTC,CASSFSVGQGSSYEQYF
NA,TRBJ1-1,TRBD1,TRBV7-2,TGTGCCAGCAGCTATGACAGGGAGAGCACTGAAGCTTTCTTT,CASSYDRESTEAFF
once,TRBJ2-7,NA,TRBV19,TGTGCCAGTAGTATCCAACCGGTAGGACTTTGGGCCTACGAGCAGTACTTC,CASSIQPVGLWAYEQYF
NA,TRBJ2-3,TRBD2,TRBV2,TGTGCCAGCAGTGATAGGACTAGCGGTAGCACAGATACGCAGTATTTT,CASSDRTSGSTDTQYF
NA,TRBJ2-7,NA,TRBV5-1,TGTGCCAGCAGCCCGGTGGATTCCTACGAGCAGTACTTC,CASSPVDSYEQYF
NA,TRBJ2-7,NA,TRBV5-4,TGTGCCAGCAGCTTAGGAGAGCGGGCCAGCTCCTACGAGCAGTACTTC,CASSLGERASSYEQYF
NA,TRBJ2-2,TRBD1,TRBV4-1,TGCGCCTCCGAGACAGGGGCGGGCGGGGAGCTGTTTTTT,CASETGAGGELFF
once,TRBJ2-5,NA,TRBV5-6,TGTGCCAGCAGCTTTGACGGGACATTCGGCCAAGAGACCCAGTACTTC,CASSFDGTFGQETQYF
NA,TRBJ2-3,NA,TRBV11-2,TGTGCCAGCATGGGTGGCACAGATACGCAGTATTTT,CASMGGTDTQYF
NA,TRBJ2-1,TRBD1,TRBV18,TGTGCCAGCTCACCACCGGGACAGGGGTCCCCCTACAATGAGCAGTTCTTC,CASSPPGQGSPYNEQFF
NA,TRBJ1-4,NA,TRBV4-1,TGCGCCAGCAGCCAAAATCGGGCAGGGCAGGAAAAACTGTTTTTT,CASSQNRAGQEKLFF
few,TRBJ2-2,NA,TRBV27,TGTGCCAGCAGTTTAGACTCCGGACGGCTGAACACCGGGGAGCTGTTTTTT,CASSLDSGRLNTGELFF
once,TRBJ2-2,NA,TRBV29-1,TGCAGCGTTGAAGATCGTCCTCCGGAGACCGGGGAGCTGTTTTTT,CSVEDRPPETGELFF
NA,TRBJ1-2,NA,TRBV27,TGTGCCACCAGACCCTTCTCGGGAGAGACCTATGGCTACACCTTC,CATRPFSGETYGYTF
NA,TRBJ2-4,TRBD1,TRBV19,TGTGCCAGTAGTCCCGGGACAGTTTTCCTCGGAAACATTCAGTACTTC,CASSPGTVFLGNIQYF
NA,TRBJ1-5,TRBD1,TRBV18,TGTGCCAGCTCACTATACGTAGACAGGGGTCAGCCCCAGCATTTT,CASSLYVDRGQPQHF
NA,TRBJ1-1,NA,TRBV11-3,TGTGCCAGCAGCTTAGTATGGGGGGGGCCTTCTATGAACACTGAAGCTTTCTTT,CASSLVWGGPSMNTEAFF
NA,TRBJ2-3,TRBD2,TRBV11-3,TGTGCCAGCAGCACCTACCTAGCGGAACTCACAGATACGCAGTATTTT,CASSTYLAELTDTQYF
NA,TRBJ2-5,TRBD2,TRBV28,TGTGCCAGCAGTTTAGGGGTGACTAGCGGGTGGGAGACCCAGTACTTC,CASSLGVTSGWETQYF